One sample yielded the 3 T cell receptor beta chains listed below, sequenced in a study of T cells after posttransplantation cyclophosphamide. Profiling relied on immunoSEQ multiplex PCR, and the TCRdb table lists in-frame clones only, not all of them. The sample contains about 10,000 clones, roughly 80% of which appear only once. Treatment was busulfan-fludarabine conditioning, a marrow graft, and cyclophosphamide on days +3 and +4. This specimen consisted of PBMCs, obtained about 1,900 days after a stem cell transplant with posttransplant cyclophosphamide. The origin of the receptors is a female patient aged 40-49 years who received an allogeneic stem cell transplant from a related donor, was CMV-positive, and had no GVHD. The graft donor may be the source of some T cells.

V is TRBV7-8 and J is TRBJ2-3, with 10 bases lining up with TRBD2. Germline CDR1 SGHVS, CDR2 FQNEAQ. The CDR3 extends over 16 amino acids. Germline trimming cut 6 bases from V and 0 bases from J; bases unmatched to any gene: 6. CDR3 residues: CASSLIAGGSTDTQYF. For the CDR3, the DNA is TGTGCCAGCAGTTTAATAGCGGGGGGTAGCACAGATACGCAGTATTTT. Complete variable domain (other parts from reference TRBV7-8 and TRBJ2-3): GAGVSQSPRYKVAKRGQDVALRCDPISGHVSLFWYQQALGQGPEFLTYFQNEAQLDKSGLPSDRFFAERPEGSVSTLKIQRTQQEDSAVYLCASSLIAGGSTDTQYFGPGTRLTVL.

The chain is built from TRBV25-1 and TRBJ2-1, with D hard to call. V was cut by 4 bases and J by 4 bases, with 11 bases left in between. The CDR3 covers 14 residues. The germline CDR1 and CDR2 sequences are MGHDK and SYGVNS. The CDR3 sequence is CASSGQRGYNEQFF. DNA for the CDR3: TGTGCCAGCAGTGGGCAGCGCGGTTACAATGAGCAGTTCTTC.

The rearrangement uses TRBV6-6 and TRBJ2-5, with TRBD1 identical over 9 bases. The germline V gene encodes CDR1 MNHNY and CDR2 SVGAGI (reference sequence). V dropped 0 bases and J dropped 4; count of bases not matched to a gene: 6. The CDR3 contains 16 residues. CDR3 amino acids: CASSYSPTGGLETQYF. In nucleotides, the CDR3 is TGTGCCAGCAGTTACTCGCCCACAGGGGGCCTAGAGACCCAGTACTTC.